A single sample gave rise to the 28 T cell receptor beta chains below, sequenced in a study of blood T cell repertoires in COVID-19. Produced via immunoSEQ multiplex PCR; TCRdb's table is partial and in-frame only. The repertoire holds a few hundred thousand clones, with 91% as singletons. The source material was PBMCs or T cells enriched from blood (not recorded which). These receptors were collected from a human donor in a cohort exposed to, infected with or recovered from COVID-19 (not recorded which). The donor label of this sample is uncertain.

The rearrangement joins TRBV19 to TRBJ1-1; unclear D gene. Germline-derived CDR1 and CDR2 are LNHDA and SQIVND (reference sequence). The CDR3 is 13 residues long. Trimming removed 8 bases at V and 1 base at J, with 11 bases between. DNA for the CDR3: TGTGCCAGTTATAGTGAGGAGAACACTGAAGCTTTCTTT. Its protein product is CASYSEENTEAFF.

The chain is built from TRBV19 and TRBJ1-4; 7 bases agree with TRBD1. The CDR3 spans 14 residues. CDR1 is LNHDA, CDR2 SQIVND, per germline (reference sequence). V was clipped by 6 bases and J by 6 bases; unmatched bases: 7. In DNA, the CDR3 is TGTGCCAGTAGGAGACAGGGATCGGATGAAAAACTGTTTTTT. As protein: CASRRQGSDEKLFF.

The chain uses TRBV5-1 and TRBJ1-3, with 7 nucleotides matching TRBD1. The J segment lost 4 bases and the V segment lost 4 bases, leaving 5 bases of the junction unmatched. CDR1 is SGHRS and CDR2 is YFSETQ in the germline V gene. CDR3 length: 14 amino acids. CDR3 sequence reads: CASSGDSSGNTIYF. The DNA for the CDR3 is TGCGCCAGCAGCGGGGACAGTTCGGGAAACACCATATATTTT.

V and J are TRBV27 and TRBJ1-5, with a tentative D call TRBD1 (5 bases). Germline assignment: CDR1 MNHEY and CDR2 SMNVEV (reference sequence). The CDR3 is 15 amino acids. Trimming pared 6 bases from V and 2 bases from J, leaving 14 bases between. The CDR3 sequence: CASRPPGGRNQPQHF. CDR3 nucleotides: TGTGCCAGCAGACCCCCCGGGGGTCGCAATCAGCCCCAGCATTTT.

In its sample, this clone was seen a few times. Other DNA sequences in this sample translate to the same CDR3. This chain joins TRBV5-5 and TRBJ1-5; D gene ambiguous. CDR1 is SGHKS and CDR2 is YYEKEE in the germline V gene (reference sequence). V was cut by 7 bases and J by 7 bases, with 12 bases left in between. The CDR3 loop spans 12 amino acids. The CDR3 protein is CASSSGGQPQHF. In DNA form, the CDR3 reads TGTGCCAGCTCCTCCGGCGGCCAGCCCCAGCATTTT.

The CDR3 nucleotides are TGTGCCAGCAGCGTAGGGGCCGAAGAGACCCAGTACTTC. Translating gives CASSVGAEETQYF. The chain employs TRBV9 and TRBJ2-5; D gene uncertain. Trimming shortened V by 0 bases and J by 3 bases, and 6 bases separated the two germline ends. The germline CDR1 and CDR2 sequences are SGDLS and YYNGEE. The CDR3 spans 13 residues.

The rearrangement joins TRBV7-9 to TRBJ2-1; D is perhaps TRBD2 (5 bases). The V gene's germline CDR1 is SEHNR and CDR2 FQNEAQ (reference sequence). The CDR3 loop spans 13 amino acids. V gave up 4 bases and J gave up 4 bases, with 8 bases separating them. This CDR3 is CASSSTMYNEQFF. CDR3 sequence (DNA): TGTGCCAGCAGCTCGACTATGTACAATGAGCAGTTCTTC.

The chain uses TRBV21-1 and TRBJ1-4. TRBV21-1 is labeled a pseudogene. CDR3 length: 16 amino acids. In nucleotides, the CDR3 is TGTGCCAGCACGGGGACTCCCGGGACGGCGAATGAAAAACTGTTTTTT. The encoded protein is CASTGTPGTANEKLFF.

The V gene is TRBV29-1, the J gene TRBJ2-3, with unresolved D. Germline CDR1 is SQVTM and CDR2 is ANQGSEA. V shed 7 bases and J shed 4 bases, with 9 bases lying between them. This CDR3 is 11 amino acids long. CDR3 DNA sequence: TGCAGCGGAGGTAGAGCAGATACGCAGTATTTT. Its translation is CSGGRADTQYF.

The chain recombines TRBV2 with TRBJ2-7, with 8 bases fitting TRBD1. Trimming removed 5 bases from V and 5 bases from J; junction bases left unmatched: 8. The germline V gene has CDR1 SNHLY and CDR2 FYNNEI. The CDR3 runs to 14 residues. CDR3 sequence (DNA): TGTGCCAGCAGTCAGGGACAGGTCCCCCACGAGCAGTACTTC. Protein product: CASSQGQVPHEQYF.

The chain employs TRBV5-1 and TRBJ1-4; D call uncertain. Germline V gives CDR1 SGHRS, CDR2 YFSETQ. The CDR3 is made up of 14 amino acids. Trimming cost V 3 bases and J 7 bases, with 13 bases left between them. CDR3 residues: CASSSGESFEKLFF. CDR3 DNA: TGCGCCAGCAGCTCGGGAGAGAGTTTTGAAAAACTGTTTTTT.

V usage is TRBV7-9 and J usage is TRBJ1-1; D is unresolved. V lost 4 bases, J lost 2 bases, and 11 bases lay in between. This CDR3 is built from 14 residues. The germline gives CDR1 SEHNR, CDR2 FQNEAQ (reference sequence). The CDR3 DNA reads as TGTGCCAGCAGCTCGTCCGGGAGCAACACTGAAGCTTTCTTT. Translation: CASSSSGSNTEAFF.

V gene TRBV7-2 combines with J gene TRBJ2-1; D perhaps matches TRBD1 (5 bases). The V gene's germline CDR1 is SGHTA and CDR2 FQGNSA. This CDR3 region has 15 residues. V dropped 5 bases and J dropped 6 bases, with 17 bases sitting between them. Here the CDR3 reads CASSPVAGPVNEQFF. The CDR3, as DNA: TGTGCCAGCAGCCCGGTGGCAGGGCCGGTCAATGAGCAGTTCTTC.

The V gene is TRBV4-3, the J gene TRBJ2-1; 13 bases line up with TRBD2. This CDR3 spans 18 amino acids. The V and J ends lost 0 bases and 6 bases, in that order; junction bases with no gene match: 8. From germline, CDR1 is LGHNA and CDR2 YSLEER. CDR3 amino acids: CASSQDPGGLAGTNEQFF. The CDR3, as DNA: TGCGCCAGCAGCCAAGATCCCGGGGGACTAGCGGGAACCAATGAGCAGTTCTTC.

This chain links TRBV29-1 with TRBJ1-1, with 8 bases fitting TRBD1. CDR3 length equals 11 residues. V was pared by 7 bases and J by 7 bases, with 5 bases of the junction left unmatched. The germline V gene has CDR1 SQVTM and CDR2 ANQGSEA. CDR3 residues: CSARTGNEAFF. In DNA form, the CDR3 reads TGCAGCGCCAGGACAGGGAATGAAGCTTTCTTT.

The sample holds a few counts of this clone. The chain is built from TRBV12-3 or TRBV12-4 and TRBJ1-2; no definite D call. V lost 6 bases, J lost 4 bases, and 12 bases lay in between. The CDR3 has 13 residues. The CDR3 DNA sequence: TGTGCCAGCAGCCTTCAGGCCCGCTATGGCTACACCTTC. Translating gives CASSLQARYGYTF.

CDR3 bases: TGTGCCAGCAGGGCGGGGGTTGTCTATGGCTACACCTTC. This codes for CASRAGVVYGYTF. This sequence joins TRBV2 and TRBJ1-2; possible D gene TRBD1, 5 bases. The CDR3 has 13 amino acids. Germline-derived CDR1 and CDR2 are SNHLY and FYNNEI. V dropped 6 bases and J dropped 4 bases, with 12 bases sitting between them.

The rearrangement links TRBV2 to TRBJ2-5; TRBD2 matches 9 bases. This CDR3 comprises 19 residues. The germline V gene has CDR1 SNHLY and CDR2 FYNNEI. The V gene end was trimmed by 3 bases and the J gene end by 0 bases; junction bases not matched to a gene: 14. The CDR3 loop reads CASSDGNSGGPLYQETQYF. CDR3 sequence (DNA): TGTGCCAGCAGTGATGGGAATAGCGGGGGCCCTTTGTACCAAGAGACCCAGTACTTC.

The genes are TRBV7-2 and TRBJ1-4, with a tentative D call TRBD1 (5 bases). Germline V CDR1 and CDR2: SGHTA, FQGNSA. The V end lost 4 bases, the J end lost 2 bases, and 8 bases lay between the germline ends. This CDR3 contains 14 residues. CDR3 protein: CASSWGATNEKLFF. The CDR3 DNA sequence: TGTGCCAGCAGCTGGGGCGCGACTAATGAAAAACTGTTTTTT.

The table lists this clone with a count of one. This chain links TRBV5-6 with TRBJ1-2; D is possibly TRBD1 (6 bases). The CDR3 covers 14 residues. The V gene's germline CDR1 is SGHDT and CDR2 YYEEEE. Trimming cost V 3 bases and J 4 bases, with 13 bases left between them. CDR3 nucleotides: TGTGCCAGCAGCTCCTACAGGGACGTCTATGGCTACACCTTC. It translates to CASSSYRDVYGYTF. The whole variable domain, remainder taken from reference TRBV5-6 and TRBJ1-2, is DAGVTQSPTHLIKTRGQQVTLRCSPKSGHDTVSWYQQALGQGPQFIFQYYEEEERQRGNFPDRFSGHQFPNYSSELNVNALLLGDSALYLCASSSYRDVYGYTFGSGTRLTVV.

This chain links TRBV27 with TRBJ2-7; the D gene is possibly TRBD2 (6 bases). Germline V gene lookup returns CDR1 MNHEY and CDR2 SMNVEV (reference sequence). The CDR3 contains 14 residues. With 6 bases removed from V and 5 bases from J, the gap between germline ends came to 17 bases. The CDR3 protein is CASRGLSRSNEQYF. CDR3 bases: TGTGCCAGCAGGGGACTTAGCCGGAGCAACGAGCAGTACTTC.

The chain recombines TRBV19 with TRBJ1-2; unclear D gene. Trimming removed 6 bases from V and 6 bases from J, with 14 bases in between. This CDR3 is built from 13 residues. Germline loops: CDR1 LNHDA, CDR2 SQIVND (reference sequence). The CDR3 protein is CASSTYQSDGYTF. CDR3 coding DNA: TGTGCCAGTAGCACCTACCAATCCGATGGCTACACCTTC.

The rearrangement joins TRBV6-2 or TRBV6-3 to TRBJ2-3; 12 bases fit TRBD2. Germline CDR1 reads MNHEY; CDR2 reads SVGEGT. The V gene end was trimmed by 5 bases and the J gene end by 3 bases; junction bases not matched to a gene: 6. CDR3 size: 16 residues. The CDR3 here is CASSRPSGGATDTQYF. The CDR3 nucleotides are TGTGCCAGCAGTCGTCCTAGCGGGGGGGCAACAGATACGCAGTATTTT.

The rearrangement uses TRBV6-2 or TRBV6-3 and TRBJ1-1, with D uncertain. This CDR3 is 14 amino acids long. V lost 3 bases, J lost 4 bases, and 12 bases lay in between. In germline, CDR1 is MNHEY, CDR2 SVGEGT. CDR3 loop: CASSYFGVGTEAFF. In DNA form, the CDR3 reads TGTGCCAGCAGTTATTTCGGGGTCGGCACTGAAGCTTTCTTT.

The chain combines TRBV13 with TRBJ2-1, with 7 positions matching TRBD2. V lost 9 bases and J lost 9; bases outside the gene matches: 11. Germline CDR1 and CDR2: PRHDT and FYEKMQ (reference sequence). The CDR3 sequence is 13 residues long. The chain's CDR3 is CASPSGLVPEQFF. The CDR3 bases are TGTGCCAGTCCCTCCGGACTAGTCCCTGAGCAGTTCTTC.

This chain links TRBV4-1 with TRBJ2-7; a weak D match, TRBD2 (5 bases). Germline V CDR1 and CDR2: MGHRA, YSYEKL. The CDR3 runs 15 residues. V was shortened by 1 base and J by 1 base, with 11 bases between the two germline ends. CDR3 region: CASSQAVANSYEQYF. The CDR3 DNA reads as TGCGCCAGCAGCCAAGCCGTAGCGAATTCCTACGAGCAGTACTTC.

The gene calls are TRBV24-1 and TRBJ1-1; 9 positions agree with TRBD1. The CDR3 totals 13 residues. Trimming removed 5 bases from V and 6 bases from J; junction bases left unmatched: 3. CDR1 KGHDR and CDR2 SFDVKD come from the germline V gene. The CDR3 sequence: CATSGGQGSEAFF. For the CDR3, the DNA is TGTGCCACCAGTGGAGGACAGGGGTCTGAAGCTTTCTTT.

J is TRBJ2-3 and V is TRBV27; 9 bases are shared with TRBD2. The CDR3 is made up of 14 amino acids. J lost 3 bases, V lost 3 bases, and 1 base had no gene match. The germline gives CDR1 MNHEY, CDR2 SMNVEV (reference sequence). The CDR3 region is CASSFLAGTDTQYF. The CDR3 DNA sequence: TGTGCCAGCAGTTTTCTAGCGGGGACAGATACGCAGTATTTT.